This passage covers 30 T cell receptor beta chains from one sample sequenced in a study of T cell clonotyping in hematopoietic cell transplantation. Sequencing used immunoSEQ multiplex PCR; TCRdb keeps in-frame clones, though not all of them. The sample has about 16,000 clones, 60% to 85% seen once. The sequencing input was peripheral blood mononuclear cells. Receptors originate from a woman between 55 and 75 years old in good health. Some clones in this sample may be carry-over from other donors' samples.

The chain combines TRBV28 with TRBJ1-5, with TRBD1 identical over 7 bases. This CDR3 has 16 residues. The V segment lost 5 bases and the J segment 4 bases; nucleotides outside the gene matches: 11. In germline, CDR1 is MDHEN, CDR2 SYDVKM. This CDR3 is CASSLLPGQTNQPQHF. The DNA of the CDR3 is TGTGCCAGCAGTCTACTACCGGGACAGACAAATCAGCCCCAGCATTTT. Looking up the rest from reference TRBV28 and TRBJ1-5 gives the full variable domain: DVKVTQSSRYLVKRTGEKVFLECVQDMDHENMFWYRQDPGLGLRLIYFSYDVKMKEKGDIPEGYSVSREKKERFSLILESASTNQTSMYLCASSLLPGQTNQPQHFGDGTRLSIL.

The chain employs TRBV19 and TRBJ2-7, with a tentative D call TRBD1 (6 bases). Trimming left V 7 bases short and J 1 base short, with 20 bases between. This CDR3 has 16 residues. The germline CDR1 and CDR2 sequences are LNHDA and SQIVND (reference sequence). CDR3 region: CASTPRWGRGSYEQYF. The CDR3 DNA reads TGTGCCAGTACTCCCCGGTGGGGCAGGGGTTCCTACGAGCAGTACTTC.

The chain is built from TRBV30 and TRBJ2-7, with D hard to call. V lost 4 bases and J lost 6, with 13 bases in between. CDR1 is GTSNPN, CDR2 SVGIG, per germline (reference sequence). CDR3 length: 12 residues. CDR3 sequence reads: CAWTSSVGEQYF. The CDR3 nucleotides read TGTGCCTGGACCTCCAGCGTAGGCGAGCAGTACTTC.

This clone has only a few counts. The chain has TRBV2 and TRBJ1-1, with D perhaps matching TRBD1 (6 bases). Germline CDR1 reads SNHLY; CDR2 reads FYNNEI. V shed 8 bases and J shed 1 base, with 8 bases lying between them. This CDR3 region has 12 residues. The CDR3 DNA reads as TGTGCCAGCGGCAGGGGGAACACTGAAGCTTTCTTT. Translation gives CASGRGNTEAFF.

The chain is built from TRBV7-2 and TRBJ1-2; D possibly corresponds to TRBD1 (5 bases). Trimming cost V 3 bases and J 0 bases, with 11 bases left between them. Germline values: CDR1 SGHTA, CDR2 FQGNSA. This CDR3 region has 15 residues. CDR3: CASSLTQEPNYGYTF. CDR3 nucleotide sequence: TGTGCCAGCAGCTTGACACAGGAGCCTAACTATGGCTACACCTTC.

The V and J genes are TRBV30 and TRBJ1-1; tentatively, D is TRBD1 (5 bases). The CDR3 covers 12 residues. Germline V CDR1 and CDR2: GTSNPN, SVGIG (reference sequence). The germline V and J ends were trimmed by 3 bases and 6 bases, with 11 bases remaining between them. CDR3 protein: CAWRPGHAEAFF. CDR3 DNA sequence: TGTGCCTGGAGACCCGGACACGCTGAAGCTTTCTTT.

The chain couples TRBV21-1 to TRBJ1-3; the D call in the table, TRBD1, was not verified against the DNA. TRBV21-1 corresponds to a pseudogene. The CDR3 totals 13 residues. CDR3 sequence reads: CASQDRGGNTIYF. CDR3 nucleotide sequence: TGTGCCAGCCAAGACAGGGGTGGAAACACCATATATTTT.

The chain carries TRBV27 and TRBJ1-1; 7 positions agree with TRBD1. V trimming: 5 bases; J trimming: 4 bases; junction bases outside the gene matches: 10. Germline loops: CDR1 MNHEY, CDR2 SMNVEV (reference sequence). The CDR3 sequence is 15 residues long. The CDR3 protein is CASSIETGVVTEAFF. In nucleotides, the CDR3 is TGTGCCAGCAGTATAGAAACAGGGGTTGTCACTGAAGCTTTCTTT.

The chain is built from TRBV5-8 and TRBJ2-7; 10 positions agree with TRBD2. CDR1 is SGHTS and CDR2 is YDEGEE in the germline V gene. J gave up 1 base and V 5 bases, and 0 bases lay outside the gene matches. The length of the CDR3 is 13 residues. The CDR3 DNA reads TGTGCCAGCAGACTAGCGGGGTCCTACGAGCAGTACTTC. This gives the protein CASRLAGSYEQYF.

V gene TRBV5-1 combines with J gene TRBJ2-1, with 10 bases fitting TRBD1. Germline V lookup: CDR1 SGHRS, CDR2 YFSETQ. Trimming took 5 bases from V and 4 from J; bases not matched to a gene: 3. The CDR3 consists of 14 residues. The CDR3 coding sequence is TGCGCCAGCAGGACAGGGGGCGAGTACAATGAGCAGTTCTTC. It specifies CASRTGGEYNEQFF.

The V gene is TRBV29-1, the J gene TRBJ2-1, with D uncertain. Germline V gives CDR1 SQVTM, CDR2 ANQGSEA. Trimming left V 3 bases short and J 12 bases short, with 18 bases between. The length of the CDR3 is 13 residues. Here the CDR3 reads CSVESIRSGAQFF. For the CDR3, the DNA is TGCAGCGTTGAGAGTATCCGATCCGGTGCGCAGTTCTTC.

The chain uses TRBV7-8 and TRBJ2-5; D possibly corresponds to TRBD2 (7 bases). The ends were cut back, 5 bases at V and 4 bases at J, with 17 bases in the middle. Looked up from germline, CDR1 is SGHVS and CDR2 is FQNEAQ. This CDR3 has 15 amino acids. The CDR3: CASSPQRGGRETQYF. CDR3 coding DNA: TGTGCCAGCAGCCCACAGAGGGGGGGCCGAGAGACCCAGTACTTC.

The CDR3, as DNA: TGTGCCAGCCATGGATGGACGGAGAAAGAGACCCAGTACTTC. It specifies CASHGWTEKETQYF. The chain recombines TRBV6-5 with TRBJ2-5; D is unresolved. The CDR3 extends over 14 amino acids. The V end was cut by 8 bases, the J end by 3 bases, with 16 bases between. Germline CDR1 and CDR2: MNHEY and SVGAGI.

The V call is TRBV9, the J call TRBJ1-6, with 9 positions matching TRBD1. The CDR3 covers 15 residues. Trimming removed 4 bases from V and 9 bases from J; junction bases left unmatched: 8. Germline-derived CDR1 and CDR2 are SGDLS and YYNGEE. Here the CDR3 DNA reads TGTGCCAGCAGCACCCTGGACAGGGGCCGTTCACCCCTCCACTTT. This translates into CASSTLDRGRSPLHF. Full variable domain (remainder filled in from reference TRBV9 and TRBJ1-6): DSGVTQTPKHLITATGQRVTLRCSPRSGDLSVYWYQQSLDQGLQFLIQYYNGEERAKGNILERFSAQQFPDLHSELNLSSLELGDSALYFCASSTLDRGRSPLHFGNGTRLTVT.

V usage is TRBV19 and J usage is TRBJ1-2; D is unresolved. Deletions cut 7 bases from V and 1 base from J, with 13 bases between. CDR1 and CDR2 from the germline V gene are LNHDA and SQIVND (reference sequence). CDR3 length equals 14 residues. CDR3 nucleotide sequence: TGTGCCAGTACCCTGAACCTCCTTAACTATGGCTACACCTTC. It translates to CASTLNLLNYGYTF.

This clone occurred a few times. The chain has TRBV6-6 and TRBJ1-2; D call uncertain. The V end lost 4 bases, the J end lost 4 bases, and 7 bases lay between the germline ends. This CDR3 comprises 12 residues. Germline-derived CDR1 and CDR2 are MNHNY and SVGAGI (reference sequence). The CDR3 spells CASSLSTYGYTF. The CDR3, as DNA: TGTGCCAGCAGTTTGTCTACCTATGGCTACACCTTC.

This clone occurred a few times. This chain joins TRBV7-2 and TRBJ2-5, with D uncertain. This CDR3 contains 14 residues. V gave up 4 bases and J gave up 4 bases, with 13 bases separating them. Germline V gene lookup returns CDR1 SGHTA and CDR2 FQGNSA. The CDR3: CASSSGQAGETQYF. The CDR3 nucleotides read TGTGCCAGCAGCTCCGGGCAAGCAGGAGAGACCCAGTACTTC.

In this sample, this clone turned up once. The chain carries TRBV11-2 and TRBJ1-6; D is unclear. This CDR3 comprises 13 residues. V was shortened by 3 bases and J by 9 bases, with 9 bases between the two germline ends. Looked up from germline, CDR1 is SGHAT and CDR2 is FQNNGV. The CDR3 nucleotides are TGTGCCAGCAGCTTCGGACCACCTTCACCCCTCCACTTT. This gives the protein CASSFGPPSPLHF.

The gene calls are TRBV7-9 and TRBJ2-5; a weak D match, TRBD1 (6 bases). This CDR3 spans 15 amino acids. V gave up 3 bases and J gave up 5 bases, with 16 bases separating them. CDR1 SEHNR and CDR2 FQNEAQ come from the germline V gene (reference sequence). CDR3 coding DNA: TGTGCCAGCAGCTTGATACTCCAAAGGGGGGAGACCCAGTACTTC. Amino acids: CASSLILQRGETQYF.

The chain joins TRBV29-1 to TRBJ1-6; a weak D match, TRBD1 (5 bases). V lost 5 bases and J 5 bases, leaving 16 bases between the germline ends. From germline, CDR1 is SQVTM and CDR2 ANQGSEA. CDR3 length: 15 residues. CDR3 amino acids: CSVRMSGTDNSPLHF. The CDR3 DNA follows: TGCAGCGTTAGAATGAGCGGGACGGATAATTCACCCCTCCACTTT.

The chain combines TRBV19 with TRBJ1-5; 8 bases are shared with TRBD1. The germline gives CDR1 LNHDA, CDR2 SQIVND (reference sequence). The CDR3 contains 12 residues. V was clipped by 9 bases and J by 7 bases; unmatched bases: 5. The CDR3 coding sequence is TGTGCCAGCAGACAGGGGATCCAGCCCCAGCATTTT. Protein product: CASRQGIQPQHF.

V usage is TRBV27 and J usage is TRBJ2-7; D perhaps matches TRBD1 (5 bases). This CDR3 region has 14 residues. V was clipped by 3 bases and J by 4 bases, with 13 bases between them. Germline V gene sequence: CDR1 MNHEY, CDR2 SMNVEV (reference sequence). The CDR3 spells CASSFRAREYEQYF. DNA of the CDR3: TGTGCCAGCAGTTTTAGGGCCAGGGAATACGAGCAGTACTTC.

This clone was seen a single time. The chain links TRBV4-1 to TRBJ2-7; 7 positions match TRBD1. The V gene's germline CDR1 is MGHRA and CDR2 YSYEKL. The junction had 9 bases not matched to a gene; V was cut back by 5 bases and J by 5 bases. This CDR3 comprises 14 residues. Here the CDR3 DNA reads TGCGCCAGCAGCGAGACAGGGAGAATCGACGAGCAGTACTTC. As protein: CASSETGRIDEQYF.

This clone was seen only once. The chain links TRBV20-1 to TRBJ2-7; no clear D gene. Germline V gives CDR1 DFQATT, CDR2 SNEGSKA (reference sequence). CDR3 size: 11 residues. Between the trimmed V and J ends, which lost 3 bases and 2 bases, there was a span of 5 bases. The CDR3 DNA reads as TGCAGTGCTAGTTCTACCTACGAGCAGTACTTC. It codes for CSASSTYEQYF.

The chain recombines TRBV28 with TRBJ2-1, with 8 positions matching TRBD1. Germline values: CDR1 MDHEN, CDR2 SYDVKM. With 6 bases clipped from V and 5 bases from J, the junction kept 9 bases outside the gene matches. CDR3 length: 15 residues. The CDR3: CASSPTGGEDNEQFF. The DNA of the CDR3 is TGTGCCAGCAGCCCCACAGGGGGAGAAGACAATGAGCAGTTCTTC.

The chain is built from TRBV4-3 and TRBJ1-2; 8 nucleotides agree with TRBD1. Germline V gives CDR1 LGHNA, CDR2 YSLEER. This CDR3 region has 12 residues. The J segment lost 7 bases and the V segment lost 4 bases, leaving 2 bases of the junction unmatched. The CDR3 region is CASSRDRGGYTF. In nucleotides, the CDR3 is TGCGCCAGCAGCCGAGACAGGGGTGGCTACACCTTC.

The V and J genes are TRBV4-1 and TRBJ2-5; 7 bases agree with TRBD1. With the DNA end fitting TRBJ2-7 better, the J assignment may be wrong. CDR3 length: 16 residues. Germline loops: CDR1 MGHRA, CDR2 YSYEKL. DNA for the CDR3: TGCGCCAGCAGCCAAGGGGACAGTCCTTTTTCCTACGAGCAGTACTTC. This translates into CASSQGDSPFSYEQYF.

The chain carries TRBV28 and TRBJ1-5; TRBD1 is a possible D gene (6 bases). Trimming stripped 4 bases from V and 6 bases from J, with 16 bases between. From germline, CDR1 is MDHEN and CDR2 SYDVKM. The CDR3 runs 15 residues. This CDR3 reads CASSSRDISGQPQHF. The CDR3 region has the DNA TGTGCCAGCAGTTCCCGGGACATCTCCGGTCAGCCCCAGCATTTT. Full variable domain (remainder filled in from reference TRBV28 and TRBJ1-5): DVKVTQSSRYLVKRTGEKVFLECVQDMDHENMFWYRQDPGLGLRLIYFSYDVKMKEKGDIPEGYSVSREKKERFSLILESASTNQTSMYLCASSSRDISGQPQHFGDGTRLSIL.

The chain couples TRBV7-9 to TRBJ2-2; 8 bases agree with TRBD2. Looked up from germline, CDR1 is SEHNR and CDR2 is FQNEAQ (reference sequence). V trimming: 1 base; J trimming: 4 bases; junction bases outside the gene matches: 2. The CDR3 has 15 amino acids. The CDR3 loop is CASSLGGRRTGELFF. Here the CDR3 DNA reads TGTGCCAGCAGCTTAGGCGGGAGGCGCACCGGGGAGCTGTTTTTT.

This chain uses TRBV30 with TRBJ2-3; TRBD2 matches at 16 bases. Unmatched junction bases numbered 5, after V lost 1 base and J lost 1 base. The germline gives CDR1 GTSNPN, CDR2 SVGIG (reference sequence). The CDR3 spans 18 residues. DNA of the CDR3: TGTGCCTGGAGTGCCGGGACTAGCGGGAGGGTCGGCACAGATACGCAGTATTTT. Translating it yields CAWSAGTSGRVGTDTQYF.